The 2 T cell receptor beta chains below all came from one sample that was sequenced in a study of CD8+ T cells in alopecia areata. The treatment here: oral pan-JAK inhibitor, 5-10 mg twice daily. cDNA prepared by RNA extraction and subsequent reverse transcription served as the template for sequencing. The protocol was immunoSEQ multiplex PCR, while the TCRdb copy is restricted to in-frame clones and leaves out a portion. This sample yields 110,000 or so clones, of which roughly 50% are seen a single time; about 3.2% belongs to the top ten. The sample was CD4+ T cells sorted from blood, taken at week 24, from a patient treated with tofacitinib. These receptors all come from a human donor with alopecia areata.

The CDR3 nucleotides read TGTGCCAGTAGTATGGGGTCGAATTCACCCCTCCACTTT. This codes for CASSMGSNSPLHF. V usage is TRBV19 and J usage is TRBJ1-6; no clear D. Germline CDR1 and CDR2: LNHDA and SQIVND (reference sequence). The CDR3 totals 13 residues. Trimming pared 3 bases from V and 7 bases from J, leaving 7 bases between.

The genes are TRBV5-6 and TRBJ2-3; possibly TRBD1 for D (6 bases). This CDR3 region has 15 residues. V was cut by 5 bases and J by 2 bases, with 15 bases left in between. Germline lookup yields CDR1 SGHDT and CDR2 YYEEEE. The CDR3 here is CASSPAQGSTDTQYF. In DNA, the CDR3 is TGTGCCAGCAGTCCAGCCCAGGGGTCCACAGATACGCAGTATTTT.